Shown below are 2 T cell receptor beta chains from a single sample sequenced in a study of T cells in women clearing cervical HPV infection. This table comes from immunoSEQ multiplex PCR, and its TCRdb copy is limited to in-frame clones, with some not included. The clone table shows under 35,000 clones, with the ten largest holding around 3.2%. Material for sequencing was blood buffy coat. These TCRs come from a woman between 18 and 75 years old with a cervical HPV16 infection that either progressed to CIN3+ or cleared (not recorded which).

For this clone: The read finishes 3 residues shy of the CDR3 end, and the germline J gene is used to complete it. The genes are TRBV19 and TRBJ2-1; 8 bases agree with TRBD1. Germline assignment: CDR1 LNHDA and CDR2 SQIVND (reference sequence). This CDR3 contains 14 residues. V dropped 5 bases and J dropped 9; count of bases not matched to a gene: 9. The CDR3 bases that were read are TGTGCCAGTAGTGCTACGACAGGGGTGCGTGAG. As protein: CASSATTGVRE. The CDR3 in its entirety is CASSATTGVREQFF.

As to this clone: The read terminates 3 residues before the CDR3 end, so the remaining end is supplied by the germline J gene. The chain recombines TRBV5-8 with TRBJ2-7; TRBD1 aligns across 10 bases. The CDR3 sequence is 14 residues long. The germline V gene encodes CDR1 SGHTS and CDR2 YDEGEE. Losses at the gene ends were 6 bases for V and 4 bases for J; bases not matched to a gene: 7. The CDR3 sequence is CASTETGGLYEQYF. The CDR3 DNA, read in part, is TGTGCCAGCACGGAGACAGGGGGCTTGTACGAG.